This T cell receptor beta chain came from a study of shared T cell receptors in the human thymus. The CDR3 is made up of 16 amino acids. Germline values: CDR1 SEHNR, CDR2 FQNEAQ (reference sequence). V was pared by 0 bases and J by 1 base, with 4 bases of the junction left unmatched. Sequencing used immunoSEQ multiplex PCR; TCRdb keeps in-frame clones, though not all of them. This table holds approximately 660,000 clones, over 75% found once. The sample also formed part of further work on human thymus T cells. That report notes: Resections removed during corrective heart surgery provided the thymus tissue used.

The chain employs TRBV7-9 and TRBJ2-7; TRBD1 matches 9 bases. This sequence was found in a boy younger than two with a congenital heart defect. The sequencing sample was made of thymocytes. CDR3 region: CASSLARGTGSYEQYF. As DNA, the CDR3 is TGTGCCAGCAGCTTAGCAAGGGGGACAGGGTCCTACGAGCAGTACTTC.